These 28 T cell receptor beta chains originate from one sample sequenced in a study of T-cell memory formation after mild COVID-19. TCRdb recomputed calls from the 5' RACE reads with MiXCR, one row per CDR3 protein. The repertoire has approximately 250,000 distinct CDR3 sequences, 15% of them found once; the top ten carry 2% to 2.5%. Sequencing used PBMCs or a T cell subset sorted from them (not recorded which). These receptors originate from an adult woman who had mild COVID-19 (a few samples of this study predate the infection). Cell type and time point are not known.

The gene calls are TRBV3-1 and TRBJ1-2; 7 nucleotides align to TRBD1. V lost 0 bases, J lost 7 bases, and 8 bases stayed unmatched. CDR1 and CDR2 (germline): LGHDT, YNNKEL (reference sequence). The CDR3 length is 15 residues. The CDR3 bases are TGTGCCAGCAGCCAAGATCTGTCGGCAGGGGGTGGCTACACCTTC. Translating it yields CASSQDLSAGGGYTF.

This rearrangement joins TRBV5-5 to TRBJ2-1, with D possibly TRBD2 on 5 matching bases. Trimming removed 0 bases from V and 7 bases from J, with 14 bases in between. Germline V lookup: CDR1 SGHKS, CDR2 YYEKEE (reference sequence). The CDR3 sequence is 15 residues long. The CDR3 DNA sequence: TGTGCCAGCAGCTTGGGATTGCGGGTTTTTAATGAGCAGTTCTTC. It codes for CASSLGLRVFNEQFF.

CDR3 bases: TGCGCCAGCAGCCGTATGGCGGGCGGAGGTGGAAACACCATATATTTT. Its translation is CASSRMAGGGGNTIYF. V and J are TRBV5-1 and TRBJ1-3; D is uncertain. Trimming left V 4 bases short and J 3 bases short, with 17 bases between. The CDR3 has 16 residues. Germline CDR1 and CDR2: SGHRS and YFSETQ.

The DNA for the CDR3 is TGTGCCAGCAGACGCCGGACAGCCGAGAACACTGAAGCTTTCTTT. Translation: CASRRRTAENTEAFF. This rearrangement joins TRBV12-3 or TRBV12-4 to TRBJ1-1, with D perhaps TRBD1 (6 bases). Trimming shortened V by 6 bases and J by 1 base, and 15 bases separated the two germline ends. The CDR3 is 15 residues long.

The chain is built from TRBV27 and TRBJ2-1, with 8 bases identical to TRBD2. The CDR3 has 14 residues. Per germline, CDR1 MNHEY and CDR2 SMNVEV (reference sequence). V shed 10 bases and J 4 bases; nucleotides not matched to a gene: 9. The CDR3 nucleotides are TGTGCCACCGCCGTAGCGGGACCATACAATGAGCAGTTCTTC. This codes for CATAVAGPYNEQFF.

The CDR3: CASRDGTAGQQFF. As DNA, the CDR3 is TGTGCCAGCAGGGATGGGACTGCGGGGCAGCAGTTCTTC. J is TRBJ2-1 and V is TRBV7-9; D perhaps matches TRBD2 (6 bases). Looked up from germline, CDR1 is SEHNR and CDR2 is FQNEAQ (reference sequence). The CDR3 covers 13 residues. With 6 bases removed from V and 11 bases from J, the gap between germline ends came to 17 bases.

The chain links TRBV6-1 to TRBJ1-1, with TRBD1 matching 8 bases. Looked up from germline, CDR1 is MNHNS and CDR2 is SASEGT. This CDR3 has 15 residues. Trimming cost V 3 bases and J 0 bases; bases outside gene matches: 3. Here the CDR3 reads CASSDRQGMNTEAFF. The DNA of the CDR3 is TGTGCCAGCAGTGACAGACAGGGGATGAACACTGAAGCTTTCTTT.

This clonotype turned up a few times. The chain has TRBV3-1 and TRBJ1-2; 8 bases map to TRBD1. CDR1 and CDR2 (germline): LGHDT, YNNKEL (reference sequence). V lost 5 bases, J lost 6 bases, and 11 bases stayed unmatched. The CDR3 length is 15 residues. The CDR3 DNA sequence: TGTGCCAGCAGCTCCAGGACAGGGACCGACCATGGCTACACCTTC. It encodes CASSSRTGTDHGYTF.

CDR3 loop: CASSLSGGPAYEQYF. CDR3 DNA: TGTGCCAGCAGCCTTTCGGGGGGCCCTGCATACGAGCAGTACTTC. J is TRBJ2-7 and V is TRBV9, with D possibly being TRBD2 (7 bases). V was clipped by 4 bases and J by 4 bases, with 18 bases between them. Germline loops: CDR1 SGDLS, CDR2 YYNGEE. This CDR3 region has 15 residues.

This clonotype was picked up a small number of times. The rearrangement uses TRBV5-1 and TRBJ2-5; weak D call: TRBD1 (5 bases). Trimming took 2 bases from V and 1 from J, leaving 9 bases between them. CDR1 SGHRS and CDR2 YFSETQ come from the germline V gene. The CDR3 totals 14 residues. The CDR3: CASSFTGVQETQYF. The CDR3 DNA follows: TGCGCCAGCAGCTTCACAGGAGTCCAAGAGACCCAGTACTTC.

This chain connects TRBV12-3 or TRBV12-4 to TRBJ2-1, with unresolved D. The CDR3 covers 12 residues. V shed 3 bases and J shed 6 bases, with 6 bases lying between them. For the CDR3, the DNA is TGTGCCAGCAGTTTTGGTAGCAATGAGCAGTTCTTC. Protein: CASSFGSNEQFF.

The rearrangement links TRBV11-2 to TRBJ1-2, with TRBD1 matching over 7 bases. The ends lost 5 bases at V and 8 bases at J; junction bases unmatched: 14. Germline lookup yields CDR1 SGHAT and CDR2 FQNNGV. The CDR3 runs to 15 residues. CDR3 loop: CASSLPGTEGNGYTF. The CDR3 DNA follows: TGTGCCAGCAGCCTACCGGGGACAGAGGGTAACGGCTACACCTTC.

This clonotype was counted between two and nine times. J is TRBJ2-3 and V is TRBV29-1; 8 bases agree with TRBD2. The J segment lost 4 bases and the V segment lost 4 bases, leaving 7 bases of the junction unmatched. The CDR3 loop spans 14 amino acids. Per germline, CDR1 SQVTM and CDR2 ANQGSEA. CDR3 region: CSVAYSGNADTQYF. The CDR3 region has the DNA TGCAGCGTTGCGTATAGCGGGAACGCAGATACGCAGTATTTT.

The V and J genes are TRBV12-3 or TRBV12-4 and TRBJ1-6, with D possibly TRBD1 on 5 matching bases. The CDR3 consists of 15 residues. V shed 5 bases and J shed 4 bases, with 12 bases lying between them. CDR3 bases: TGTGCCAGCAGTCCCCGACAGCCTTATAATTCACCCCTCCACTTT. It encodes CASSPRQPYNSPLHF.

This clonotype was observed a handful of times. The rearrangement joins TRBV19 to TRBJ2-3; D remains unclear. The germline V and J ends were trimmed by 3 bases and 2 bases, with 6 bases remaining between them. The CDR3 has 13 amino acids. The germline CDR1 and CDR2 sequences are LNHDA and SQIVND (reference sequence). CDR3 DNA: TGTGCCAGTAGTATGAGTTCCACAGATACGCAGTATTTT. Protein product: CASSMSSTDTQYF.

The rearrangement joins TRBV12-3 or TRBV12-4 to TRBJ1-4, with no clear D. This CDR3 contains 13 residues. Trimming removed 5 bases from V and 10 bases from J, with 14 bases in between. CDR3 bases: TGTGCCAGCAGTCCGCGAACCAAGGGAAAACTGTTTTTT. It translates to CASSPRTKGKLFF.

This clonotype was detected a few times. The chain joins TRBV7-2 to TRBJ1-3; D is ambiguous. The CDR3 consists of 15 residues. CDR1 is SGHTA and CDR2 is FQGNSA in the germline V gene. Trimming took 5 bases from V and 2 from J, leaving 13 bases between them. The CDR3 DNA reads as TGTGCCAGCAGCCGAGGCTTCGGGGCTGGAAACACCATATATTTT. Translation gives CASSRGFGAGNTIYF.

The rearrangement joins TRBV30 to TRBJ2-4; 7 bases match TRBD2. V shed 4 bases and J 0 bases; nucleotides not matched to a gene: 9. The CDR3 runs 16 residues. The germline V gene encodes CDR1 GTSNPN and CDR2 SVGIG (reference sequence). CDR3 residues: CAWTPSGTLAKNIQYF. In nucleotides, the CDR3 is TGTGCCTGGACACCCAGCGGGACCCTAGCCAAAAACATTCAGTACTTC.

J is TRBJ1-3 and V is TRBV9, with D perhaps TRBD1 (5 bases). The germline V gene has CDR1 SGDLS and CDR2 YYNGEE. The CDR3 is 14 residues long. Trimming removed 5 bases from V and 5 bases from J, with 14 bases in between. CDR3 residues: CASSPAGERNTIYF. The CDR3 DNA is TGTGCCAGCAGTCCAGCGGGGGAGCGAAACACCATATATTTT. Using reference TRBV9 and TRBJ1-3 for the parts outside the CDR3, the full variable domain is DSGVTQTPKHLITATGQRVTLRCSPRSGDLSVYWYQQSLDQGLQFLIQYYNGEERAKGNILERFSAQQFPDLHSELNLSSLELGDSALYFCASSPAGERNTIYFGEGSWLTVV.

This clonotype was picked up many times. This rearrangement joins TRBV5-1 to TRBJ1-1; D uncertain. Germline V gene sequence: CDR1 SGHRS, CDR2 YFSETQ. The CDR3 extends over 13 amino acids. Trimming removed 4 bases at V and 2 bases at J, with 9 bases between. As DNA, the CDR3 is TGCGCCAGCAGCCCAACAGCTAACACTGAAGCTTTCTTT. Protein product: CASSPTANTEAFF.

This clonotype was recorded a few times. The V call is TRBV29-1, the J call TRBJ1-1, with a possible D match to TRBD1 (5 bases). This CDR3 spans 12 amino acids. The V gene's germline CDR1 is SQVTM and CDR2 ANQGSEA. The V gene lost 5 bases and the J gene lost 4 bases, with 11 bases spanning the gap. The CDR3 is CSVTTGTTEAFF. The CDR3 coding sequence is TGCAGCGTTACTACCGGGACCACTGAAGCTTTCTTT.

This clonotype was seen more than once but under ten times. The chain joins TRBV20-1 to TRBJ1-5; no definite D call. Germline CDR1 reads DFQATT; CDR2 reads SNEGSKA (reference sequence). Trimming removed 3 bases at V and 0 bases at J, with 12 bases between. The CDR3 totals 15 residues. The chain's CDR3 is CSASPATDSNQPQHF. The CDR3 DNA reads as TGCAGTGCTAGCCCGGCGACGGATAGCAATCAGCCCCAGCATTTT.

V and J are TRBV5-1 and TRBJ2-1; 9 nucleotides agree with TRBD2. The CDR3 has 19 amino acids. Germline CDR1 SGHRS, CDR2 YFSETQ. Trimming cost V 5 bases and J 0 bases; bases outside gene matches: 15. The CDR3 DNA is TGCGCCAGCAGTGGAGGCGGGACTAGCCGATTTAGCTCCTACAATGAGCAGTTCTTC. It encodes CASSGGGTSRFSSYNEQFF.

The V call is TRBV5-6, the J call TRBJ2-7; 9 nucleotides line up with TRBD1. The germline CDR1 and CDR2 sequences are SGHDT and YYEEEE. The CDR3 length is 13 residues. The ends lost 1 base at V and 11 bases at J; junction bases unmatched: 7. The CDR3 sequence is CASSLRTGELKYF. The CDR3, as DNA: TGTGCCAGCAGCTTGAGGACAGGGGAATTGAAGTACTTC.

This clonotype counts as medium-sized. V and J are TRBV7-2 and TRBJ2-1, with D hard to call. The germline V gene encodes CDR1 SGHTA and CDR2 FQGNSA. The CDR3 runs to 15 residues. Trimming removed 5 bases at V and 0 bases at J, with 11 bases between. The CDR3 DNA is TGTGCCAGCAGCGTTCCCCCGAACTCCTACAATGAGCAGTTCTTC. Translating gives CASSVPPNSYNEQFF.

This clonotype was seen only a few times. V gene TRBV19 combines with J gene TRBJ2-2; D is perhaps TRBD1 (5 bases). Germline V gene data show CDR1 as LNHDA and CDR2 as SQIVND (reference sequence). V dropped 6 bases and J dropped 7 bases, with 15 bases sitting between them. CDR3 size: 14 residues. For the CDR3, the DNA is TGTGCCAGTAGGAGACAGCCCCGAAGCGGGGAGCTGTTTTTT. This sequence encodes CASRRQPRSGELFF.

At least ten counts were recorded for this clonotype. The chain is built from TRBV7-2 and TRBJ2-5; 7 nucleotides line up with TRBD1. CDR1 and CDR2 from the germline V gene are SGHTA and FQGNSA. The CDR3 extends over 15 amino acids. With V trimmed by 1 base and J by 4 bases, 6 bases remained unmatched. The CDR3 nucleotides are TGTGCCAGCAGCTTAGATGGGACAGCAATAGAGACCCAGTACTTC. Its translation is CASSLDGTAIETQYF.

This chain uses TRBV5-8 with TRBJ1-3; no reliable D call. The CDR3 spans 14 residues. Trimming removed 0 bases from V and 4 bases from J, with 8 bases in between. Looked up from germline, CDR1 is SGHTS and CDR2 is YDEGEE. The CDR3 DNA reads TGTGCCAGCAGCTTGGGGGATGTCGGAAACACCATATATTTT. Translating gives CASSLGDVGNTIYF.